This T cell receptor beta chain is from a study of CD8 T cells in ankylosing spondylitis (TCRdb year 2017). Looking at the study overall: To find TCR variants linked to disease, the study profiled T cell receptor beta repertoires in ankylosing spondylitis patients and healthy donors. The full study cohort comprised approximately 23 ankylosing spondylitis patients and over 95 healthy donors. Peripheral blood samples were taken, and synovial fluid was additionally collected from ankylosing spondylitis patients.

There are 13 amino acids in the CDR3, from cysteine to phenylalanine inclusive. Of the read, only the CDR3 DNA is kept; its 39 bases are in frame from base 1. V and J lose 3 bases and 2 bases, and a span of 5 bases separates them. Summary of the overall study and its limitations: Some motif variants had previously been reported in the synovial fluid and blood of reactive arthritis patients, which suggests shared mechanisms of disease initiation. In peripheral blood, the disease-linked clones were found at relatively low frequencies and had a CD8+ phenotype. The disease-linked clones were reported as significantly enriched in matched synovial fluid samples from ankylosing spondylitis patients. Blood from ankylosing spondylitis patients appeared to be characterized by a TCR beta motif composed of under 10 highly homologous amino acid variants.

In this sample, this clonotype turned up many times. Which antigen it targets is not known. No base quality information exists; no much larger clone differs at one position. Sequencing used an Illumina HiSeq 2500. Quantitative 5'-RACE with molecular barcodes was the method used to prepare the TCR beta libraries. The paper's processing steps were these. Disease-linked TCR variants were identified with a new computational method built on a probabilistic model of VDJ rearrangement. The public reads were run again by TCRdb, first through fastp at Q25 and then through MiXCR, and only productive beta chains were kept. One record per CDR3 amino acid sequence lists the most common genes and DNA. It is TCRdb's table, rather than the study itself, that gives the V and J calls and clone size. For this sample there are roughly 300,000 distinct CDR3 sequences; approximately 8% appear just once. The top ten hold about 14% of the sample.

The clonotype comes from a male donor with ankylosing spondylitis. Material: blood, either unsorted or a sorted T cell fraction (not recorded which). This chain joins TRBV12-3 or TRBV12-4 to TRBJ1-3; no D gene call is confident. DNA sequence: TGTGCCAGCAGTTTGCAGACTGGAAACACCATATATTTT. This yields the protein CASSLQTGNTIYF.